The clone carrying this T cell receptor beta chain was observed many times. CDR3 regions of TCR beta were amplified from RNA transcripts. An initial RT-PCR round employing HTBI primers preceded a second-round multiplex PCR. TCRdb reprocessed the multiplex PCR reads with MiXCR, giving one entry per CDR3 protein. The top ten hold over 8.5% of the sample, which has more than 1,000,000 distinct CDR3 sequences, about two fifths seen once. This CDR3 spans 15 amino acids. Trimming stripped 0 bases from V and 6 bases from J, with 15 bases between. Germline V gene sequence: CDR1 DFQATT, CDR2 SNEGSKA (reference sequence). The data were taken from a study of Graves' ophthalmopathy and Graves' hyperthyroidism.

The receptor was isolated from an adult man with Graves' hyperthyroidism. The sample comprised peripheral blood or thyroid tissue (not recorded which). The rearrangement uses TRBV20-1 and TRBJ1-5, with D maybe TRBD1 (6 bases). The CDR3 loop is CSARDQGRGGQPQHF. The CDR3 DNA follows: TGCAGTGCTAGAGATCAGGGTAGGGGGGGTCAGCCCCAGCATTTT.